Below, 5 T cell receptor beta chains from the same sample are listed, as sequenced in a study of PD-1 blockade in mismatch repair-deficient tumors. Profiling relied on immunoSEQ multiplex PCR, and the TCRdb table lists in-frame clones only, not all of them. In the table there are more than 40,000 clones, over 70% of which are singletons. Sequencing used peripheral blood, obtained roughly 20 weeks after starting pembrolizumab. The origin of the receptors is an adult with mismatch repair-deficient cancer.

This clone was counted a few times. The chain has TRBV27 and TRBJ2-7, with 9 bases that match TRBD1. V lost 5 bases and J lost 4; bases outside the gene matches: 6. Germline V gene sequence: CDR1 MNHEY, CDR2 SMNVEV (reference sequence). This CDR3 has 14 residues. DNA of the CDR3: TGTGCCAGCAGTATCGGGACAGGGATGTACGAGCAGTACTTC. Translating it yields CASSIGTGMYEQYF.

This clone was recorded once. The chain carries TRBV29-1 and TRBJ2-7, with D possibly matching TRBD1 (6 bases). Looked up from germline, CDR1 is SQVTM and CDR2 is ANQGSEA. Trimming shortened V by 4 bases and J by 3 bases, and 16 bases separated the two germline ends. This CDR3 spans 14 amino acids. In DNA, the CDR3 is TGCAGCGTTGTAGGTCCGACAGGCAGCTACGAGCAGTACTTC. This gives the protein CSVVGPTGSYEQYF.

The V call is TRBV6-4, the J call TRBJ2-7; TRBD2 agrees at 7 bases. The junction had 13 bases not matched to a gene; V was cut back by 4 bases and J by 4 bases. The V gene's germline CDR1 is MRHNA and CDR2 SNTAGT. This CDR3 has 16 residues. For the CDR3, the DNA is TGTGCCAGCAGTGCAACTCGTCCTAGCGGTTATTACGAGCAGTACTTC. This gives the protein CASSATRPSGYYEQYF.

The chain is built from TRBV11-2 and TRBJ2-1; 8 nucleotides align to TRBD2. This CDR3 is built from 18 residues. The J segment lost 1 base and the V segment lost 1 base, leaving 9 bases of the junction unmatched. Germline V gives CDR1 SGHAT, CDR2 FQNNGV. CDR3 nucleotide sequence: TGTGCCAGCAGCTTAGGTGGGGGCAGCGGGGGATCCTACAATGAGCAGTTCTTC. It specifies CASSLGGGSGGSYNEQFF.

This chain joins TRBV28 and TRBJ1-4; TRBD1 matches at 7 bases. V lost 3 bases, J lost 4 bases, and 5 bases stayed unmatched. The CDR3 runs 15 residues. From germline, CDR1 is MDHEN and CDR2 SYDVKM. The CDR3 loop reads CASSFEGAGNEKLFF. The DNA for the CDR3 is TGTGCCAGCAGTTTCGAGGGGGCTGGTAATGAAAAACTGTTTTTT.